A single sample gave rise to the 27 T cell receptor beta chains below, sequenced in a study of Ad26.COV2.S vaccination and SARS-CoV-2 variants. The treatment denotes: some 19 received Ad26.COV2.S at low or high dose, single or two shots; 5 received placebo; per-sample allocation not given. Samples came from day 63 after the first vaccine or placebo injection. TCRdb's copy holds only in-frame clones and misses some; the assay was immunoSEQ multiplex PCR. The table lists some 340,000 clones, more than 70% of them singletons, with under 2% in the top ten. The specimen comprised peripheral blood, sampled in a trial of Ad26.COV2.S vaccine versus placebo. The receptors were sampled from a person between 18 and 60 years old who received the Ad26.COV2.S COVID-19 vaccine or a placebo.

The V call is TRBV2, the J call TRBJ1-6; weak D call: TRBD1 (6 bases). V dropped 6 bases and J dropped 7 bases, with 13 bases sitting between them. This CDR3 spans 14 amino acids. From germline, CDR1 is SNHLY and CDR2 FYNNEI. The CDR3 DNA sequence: TGTGCCAGCAGGGACCGGGACACAAATTCACCCCTCCACTTT. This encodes CASRDRDTNSPLHF.

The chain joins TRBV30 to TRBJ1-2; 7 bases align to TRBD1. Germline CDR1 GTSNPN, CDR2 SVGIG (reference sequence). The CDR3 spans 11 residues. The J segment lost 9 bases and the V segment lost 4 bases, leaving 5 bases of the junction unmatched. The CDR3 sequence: CAWTGGRRYTF. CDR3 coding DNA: TGTGCCTGGACAGGGGGTCGTCGCTACACCTTC.

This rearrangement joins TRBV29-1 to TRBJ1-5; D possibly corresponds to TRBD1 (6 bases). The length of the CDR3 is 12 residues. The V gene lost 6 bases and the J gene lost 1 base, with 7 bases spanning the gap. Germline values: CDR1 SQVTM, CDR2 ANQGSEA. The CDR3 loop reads CSVGTSNQPQHF. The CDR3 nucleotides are TGCAGCGTCGGGACAAGCAATCAGCCCCAGCATTTT.

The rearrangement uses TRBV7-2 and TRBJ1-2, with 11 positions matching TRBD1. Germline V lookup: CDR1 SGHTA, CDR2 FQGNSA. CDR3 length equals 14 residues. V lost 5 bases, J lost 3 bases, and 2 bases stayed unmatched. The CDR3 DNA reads TGTGCCAGCAGCCGGACAGGGGGCGACTATGGCTACACCTTC. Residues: CASSRTGGDYGYTF.

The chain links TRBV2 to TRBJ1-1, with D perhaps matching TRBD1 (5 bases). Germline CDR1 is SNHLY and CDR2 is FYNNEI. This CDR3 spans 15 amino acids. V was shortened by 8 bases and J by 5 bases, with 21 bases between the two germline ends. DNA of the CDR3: TGTGCCAGCTACCTCGTCGGGGGGTTCGAGACTGAAGCTTTCTTT. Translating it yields CASYLVGGFETEAFF.

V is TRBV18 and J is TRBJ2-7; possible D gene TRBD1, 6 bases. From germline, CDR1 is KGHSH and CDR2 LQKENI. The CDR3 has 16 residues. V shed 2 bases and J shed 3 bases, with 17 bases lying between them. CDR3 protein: CASSPGVGQRIYEQYF. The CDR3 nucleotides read TGTGCCAGCTCACCAGGAGTAGGACAGAGGATCTACGAGCAGTACTTC.

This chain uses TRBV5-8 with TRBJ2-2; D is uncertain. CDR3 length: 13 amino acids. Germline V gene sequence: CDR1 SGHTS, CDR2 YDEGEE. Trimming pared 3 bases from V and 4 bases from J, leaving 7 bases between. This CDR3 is CASSYLRTGELFF. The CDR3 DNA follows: TGTGCCAGCAGCTATCTTCGCACCGGGGAGCTGTTTTTT.

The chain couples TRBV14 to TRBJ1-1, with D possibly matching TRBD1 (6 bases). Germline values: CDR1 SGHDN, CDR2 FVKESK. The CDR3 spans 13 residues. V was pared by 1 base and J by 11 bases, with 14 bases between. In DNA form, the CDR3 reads TGTGCCAGCAGCCAAGGGGGGGGCCTAGGGGCTTTCTTT. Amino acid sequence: CASSQGGGLGAFF.

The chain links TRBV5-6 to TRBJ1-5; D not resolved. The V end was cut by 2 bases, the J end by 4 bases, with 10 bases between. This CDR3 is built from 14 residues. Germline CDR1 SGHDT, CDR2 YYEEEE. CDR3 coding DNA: TGTGCCAGCAGCTTTCGGCGGGGAAATCAGCCCCAGCATTTT. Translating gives CASSFRRGNQPQHF.

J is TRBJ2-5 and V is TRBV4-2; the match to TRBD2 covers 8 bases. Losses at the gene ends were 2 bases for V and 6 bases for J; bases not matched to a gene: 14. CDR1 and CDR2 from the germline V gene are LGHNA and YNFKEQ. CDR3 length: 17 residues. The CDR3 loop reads CASSQSTGGAPWQTQYF. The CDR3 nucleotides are TGTGCCAGCAGCCAATCTACCGGGGGGGCGCCTTGGCAGACCCAGTACTTC.

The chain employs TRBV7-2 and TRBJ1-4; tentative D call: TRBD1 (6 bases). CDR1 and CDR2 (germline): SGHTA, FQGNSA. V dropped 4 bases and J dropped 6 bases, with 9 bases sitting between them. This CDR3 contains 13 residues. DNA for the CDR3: TGTGCCAGCAGCTCCGGGACACATGAAAAACTGTTTTTT. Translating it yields CASSSGTHEKLFF.

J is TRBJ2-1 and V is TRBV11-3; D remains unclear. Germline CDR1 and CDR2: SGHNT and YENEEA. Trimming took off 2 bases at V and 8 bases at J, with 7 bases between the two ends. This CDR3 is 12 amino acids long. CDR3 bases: TGTGCCAGCAGCTTACTTGGACATGAGCAGTTCTTC. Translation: CASSLLGHEQFF.

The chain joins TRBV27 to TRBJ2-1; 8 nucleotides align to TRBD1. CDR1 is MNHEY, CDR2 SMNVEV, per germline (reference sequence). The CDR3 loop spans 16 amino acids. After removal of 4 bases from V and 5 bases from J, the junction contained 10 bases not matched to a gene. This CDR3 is CASSSRQGTRHNEQFF. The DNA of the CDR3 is TGTGCCAGCAGTTCCCGACAGGGGACTCGGCACAATGAGCAGTTCTTC.

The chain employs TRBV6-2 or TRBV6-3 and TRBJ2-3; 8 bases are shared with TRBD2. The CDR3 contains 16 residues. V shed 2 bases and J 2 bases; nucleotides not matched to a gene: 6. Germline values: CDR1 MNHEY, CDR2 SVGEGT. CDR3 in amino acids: CASSYGERGNTDTQYF. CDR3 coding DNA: TGTGCCAGCAGTTACGGGGAGCGGGGGAACACAGATACGCAGTATTTT.

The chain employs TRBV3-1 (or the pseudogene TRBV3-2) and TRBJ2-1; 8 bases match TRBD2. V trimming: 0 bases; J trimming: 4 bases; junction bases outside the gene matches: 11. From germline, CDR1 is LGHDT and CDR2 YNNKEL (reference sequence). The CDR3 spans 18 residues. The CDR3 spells CASSQDIQRGSTYNEQFF. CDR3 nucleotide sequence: TGTGCCAGCAGCCAAGATATCCAGCGGGGGAGTACGTACAATGAGCAGTTCTTC.

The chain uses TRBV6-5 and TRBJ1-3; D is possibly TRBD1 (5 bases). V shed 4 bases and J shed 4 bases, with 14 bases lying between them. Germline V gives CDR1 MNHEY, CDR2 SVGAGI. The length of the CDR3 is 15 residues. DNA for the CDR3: TGTGCCAGCAGTTTGGGACTCCTGGGAGGAAACACCATATATTTT. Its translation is CASSLGLLGGNTIYF.

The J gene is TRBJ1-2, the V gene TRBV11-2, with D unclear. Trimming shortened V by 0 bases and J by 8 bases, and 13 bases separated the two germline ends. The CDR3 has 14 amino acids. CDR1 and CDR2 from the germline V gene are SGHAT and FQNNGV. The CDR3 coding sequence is TGTGCCAGCAGCTTAGATTTGGGCAGTGCCGGCTACACCTTC. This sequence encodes CASSLDLGSAGYTF.

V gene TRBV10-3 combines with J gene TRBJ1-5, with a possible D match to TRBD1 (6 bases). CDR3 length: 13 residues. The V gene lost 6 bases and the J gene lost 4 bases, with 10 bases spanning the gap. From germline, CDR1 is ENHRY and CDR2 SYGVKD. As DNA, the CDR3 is TGTGCCATCAGAAGACAGGTTAATCAGCCCCAGCATTTT. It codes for CAIRRQVNQPQHF.

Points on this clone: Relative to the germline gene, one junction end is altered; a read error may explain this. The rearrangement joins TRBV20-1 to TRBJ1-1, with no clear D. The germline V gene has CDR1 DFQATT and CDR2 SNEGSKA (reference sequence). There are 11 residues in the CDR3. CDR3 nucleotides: TGCAGGGCTACAAAGAACACTGAAGCTTTCTTT. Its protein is CRATKNTEAFF.

The chain's CDR3 is CSVARRDSNFDSNQPQHF. CDR3 bases: TGCAGCGTTGCACGGAGGGACAGCAACTTCGATAGCAATCAGCCCCAGCATTTT. The chain has TRBV29-1 and TRBJ1-5, with 7 bases identical to TRBD1. The trim removed 4 bases at V and 0 bases at J, leaving 15 bases unmatched. The CDR3 is made up of 18 amino acids. From germline, CDR1 is SQVTM and CDR2 ANQGSEA.

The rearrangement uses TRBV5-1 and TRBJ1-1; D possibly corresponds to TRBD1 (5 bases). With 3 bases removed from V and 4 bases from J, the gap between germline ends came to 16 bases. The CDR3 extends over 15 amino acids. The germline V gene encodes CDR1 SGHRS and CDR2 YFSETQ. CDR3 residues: CASSSPGGIFTEAFF. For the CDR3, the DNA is TGCGCCAGCAGCTCCCCCGGGGGTATCTTCACTGAAGCTTTCTTT.

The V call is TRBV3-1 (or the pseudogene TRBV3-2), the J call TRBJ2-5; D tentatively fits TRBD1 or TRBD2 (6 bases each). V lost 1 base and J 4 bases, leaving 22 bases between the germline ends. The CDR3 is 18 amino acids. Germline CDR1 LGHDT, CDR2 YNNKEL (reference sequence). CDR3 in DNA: TGTGCCAGCAGCCAAGGCGGGGCCCCAGGGGAAGATGGAGAGACCCAGTACTTC. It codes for CASSQGGAPGEDGETQYF.

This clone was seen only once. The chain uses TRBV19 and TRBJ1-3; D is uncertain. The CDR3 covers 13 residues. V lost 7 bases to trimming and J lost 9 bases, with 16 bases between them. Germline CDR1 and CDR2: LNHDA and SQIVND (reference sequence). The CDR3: CASNAEKLGTIYF. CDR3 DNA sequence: TGTGCCAGTAACGCGGAAAAACTCGGCACCATATATTTT.

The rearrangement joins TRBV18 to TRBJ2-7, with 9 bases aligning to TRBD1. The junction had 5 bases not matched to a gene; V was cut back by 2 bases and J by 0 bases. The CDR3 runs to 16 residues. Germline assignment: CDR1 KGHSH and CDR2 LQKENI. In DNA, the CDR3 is TGTGCCAGCTCACCATATGGGACAGGGAACTCCTACGAGCAGTACTTC. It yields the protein CASSPYGTGNSYEQYF.

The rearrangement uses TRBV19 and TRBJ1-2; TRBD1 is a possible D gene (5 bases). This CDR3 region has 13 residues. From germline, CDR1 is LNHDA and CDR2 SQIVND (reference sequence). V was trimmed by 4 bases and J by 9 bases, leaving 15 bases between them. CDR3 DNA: TGTGCCAGTAGTACCGGGGACTCTACGCGCTACACCTTC. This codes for CASSTGDSTRYTF.

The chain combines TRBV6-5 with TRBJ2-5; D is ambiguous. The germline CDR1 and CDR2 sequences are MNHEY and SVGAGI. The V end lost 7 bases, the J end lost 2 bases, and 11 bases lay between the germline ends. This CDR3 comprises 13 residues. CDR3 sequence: CASKRAPQETQYF. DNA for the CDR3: TGTGCCAGCAAGAGAGCCCCACAAGAGACCCAGTACTTC.

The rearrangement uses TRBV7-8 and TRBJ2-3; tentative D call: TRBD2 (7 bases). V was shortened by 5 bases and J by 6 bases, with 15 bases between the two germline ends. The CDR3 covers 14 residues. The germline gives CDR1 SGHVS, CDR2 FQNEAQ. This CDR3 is CASSRGGASDTQYF. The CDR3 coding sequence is TGTGCCAGCAGCCGAGGGGGGGCGTCGGATACGCAGTATTTT.